This T cell receptor (beta chain) was captured in a study of cytotoxic CD8 clonotypes in ibrutinib-treated CLL. Background on the study: The study included 11 to 12 relapsed/refractory and over 14 treatment-naive patients; 17 to 18 had IGHV unmutated disease.

CDR1 is SGHNT, CDR2 YENEEA, per germline. The CDR3 is made up of 12 amino acids. V shed 3 bases and J shed 8 bases, with 9 bases lying between them. Sequencing used immunoSEQ multiplex PCR; TCRdb keeps in-frame clones, though not all of them. The table lists about 250,000 clones, roughly 70% of them singletons, with 15% in the top ten. The origin of this receptor is a human donor with chronic lymphocytic leukemia. The chain has TRBV11-3 and TRBJ2-3; D call uncertain. Specimen: PBMCs, collected after 24 months of ibrutinib treatment. This CDR3 is CASSFNKGTQYF. In nucleotides, the CDR3 is TGTGCCAGCAGCTTCAATAAGGGTACGCAGTATTTT.